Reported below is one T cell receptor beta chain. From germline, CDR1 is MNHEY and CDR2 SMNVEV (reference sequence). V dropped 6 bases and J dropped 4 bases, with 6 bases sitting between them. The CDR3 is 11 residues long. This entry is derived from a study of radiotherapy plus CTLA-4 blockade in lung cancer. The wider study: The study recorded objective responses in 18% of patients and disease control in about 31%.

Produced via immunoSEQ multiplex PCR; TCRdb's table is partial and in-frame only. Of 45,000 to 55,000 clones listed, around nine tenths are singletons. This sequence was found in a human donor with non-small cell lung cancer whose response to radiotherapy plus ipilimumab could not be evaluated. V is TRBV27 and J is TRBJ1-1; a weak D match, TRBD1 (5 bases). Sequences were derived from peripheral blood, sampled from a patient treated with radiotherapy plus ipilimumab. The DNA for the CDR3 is TGTGCCAGCAGCGGGGGCACTGAAGCTTTCTTT. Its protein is CASSGGTEAFF.